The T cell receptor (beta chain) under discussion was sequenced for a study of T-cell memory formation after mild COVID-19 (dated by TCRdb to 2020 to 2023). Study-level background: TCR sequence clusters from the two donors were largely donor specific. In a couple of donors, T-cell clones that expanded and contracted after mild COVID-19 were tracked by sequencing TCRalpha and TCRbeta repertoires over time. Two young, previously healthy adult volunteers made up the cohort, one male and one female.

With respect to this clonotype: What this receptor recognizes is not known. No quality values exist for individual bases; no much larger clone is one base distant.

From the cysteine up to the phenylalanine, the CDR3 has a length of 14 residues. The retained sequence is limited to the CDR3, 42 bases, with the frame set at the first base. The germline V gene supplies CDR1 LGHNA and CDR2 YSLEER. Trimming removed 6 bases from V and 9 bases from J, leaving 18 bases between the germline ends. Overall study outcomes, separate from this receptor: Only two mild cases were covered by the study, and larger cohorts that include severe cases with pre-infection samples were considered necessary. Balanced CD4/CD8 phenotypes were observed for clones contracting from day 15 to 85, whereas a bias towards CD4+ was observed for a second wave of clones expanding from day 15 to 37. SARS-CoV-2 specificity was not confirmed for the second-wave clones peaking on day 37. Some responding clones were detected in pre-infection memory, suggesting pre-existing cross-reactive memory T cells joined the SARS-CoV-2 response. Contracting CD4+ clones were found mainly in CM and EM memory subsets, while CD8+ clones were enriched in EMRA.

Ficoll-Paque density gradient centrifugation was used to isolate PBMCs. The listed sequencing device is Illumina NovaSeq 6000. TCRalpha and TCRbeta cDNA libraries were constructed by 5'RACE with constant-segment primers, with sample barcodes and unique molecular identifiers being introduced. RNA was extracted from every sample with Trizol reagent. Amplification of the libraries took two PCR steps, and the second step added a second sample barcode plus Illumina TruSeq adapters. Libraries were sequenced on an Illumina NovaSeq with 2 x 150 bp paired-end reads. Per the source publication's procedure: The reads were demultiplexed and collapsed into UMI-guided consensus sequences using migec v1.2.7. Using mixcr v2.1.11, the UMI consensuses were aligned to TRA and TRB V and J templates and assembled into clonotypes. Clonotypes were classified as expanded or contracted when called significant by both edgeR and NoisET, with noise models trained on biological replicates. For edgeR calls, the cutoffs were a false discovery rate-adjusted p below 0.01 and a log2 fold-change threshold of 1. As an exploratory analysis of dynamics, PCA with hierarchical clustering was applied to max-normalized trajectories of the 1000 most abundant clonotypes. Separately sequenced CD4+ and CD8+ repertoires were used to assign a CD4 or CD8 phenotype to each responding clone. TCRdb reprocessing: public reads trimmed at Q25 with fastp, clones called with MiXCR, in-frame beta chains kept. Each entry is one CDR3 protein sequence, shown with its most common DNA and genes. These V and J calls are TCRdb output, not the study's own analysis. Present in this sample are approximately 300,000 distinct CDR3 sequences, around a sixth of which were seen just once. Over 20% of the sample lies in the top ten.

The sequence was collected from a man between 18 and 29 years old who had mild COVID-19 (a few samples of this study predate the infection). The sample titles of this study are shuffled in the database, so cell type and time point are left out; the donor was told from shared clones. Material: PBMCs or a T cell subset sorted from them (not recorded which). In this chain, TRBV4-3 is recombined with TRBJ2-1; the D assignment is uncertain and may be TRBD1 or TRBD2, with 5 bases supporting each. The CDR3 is CASRGRGWPGEQFF. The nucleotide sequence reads TGCGCCAGCAGGGGACGGGGATGGCCGGGTGAGCAGTTCTTC.